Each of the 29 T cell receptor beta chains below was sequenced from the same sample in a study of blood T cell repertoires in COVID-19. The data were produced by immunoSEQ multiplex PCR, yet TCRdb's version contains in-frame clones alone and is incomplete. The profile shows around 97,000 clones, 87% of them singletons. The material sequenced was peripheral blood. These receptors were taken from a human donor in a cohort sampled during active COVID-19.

The CDR3 protein is CATSVSWGTRNQETQYF. CDR3 bases: TGTGCCACCAGTGTCTCCTGGGGGACTAGGAATCAGGAGACCCAGTACTTC. This chain connects TRBV24-1 to TRBJ2-5; 8 nucleotides align to TRBD2. CDR3 size: 17 residues. Unmatched junction bases numbered 15, after V lost 5 bases and J lost 5 bases. Germline V CDR1 and CDR2: KGHDR, SFDVKD.

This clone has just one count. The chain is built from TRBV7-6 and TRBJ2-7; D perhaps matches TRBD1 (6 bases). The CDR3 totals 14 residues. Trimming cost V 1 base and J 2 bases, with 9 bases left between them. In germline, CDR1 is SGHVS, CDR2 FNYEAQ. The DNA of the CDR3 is TGTGCCAGCAGCTTAGATGGGGGCACCTACGAGCAGTACTTC. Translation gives CASSLDGGTYEQYF.

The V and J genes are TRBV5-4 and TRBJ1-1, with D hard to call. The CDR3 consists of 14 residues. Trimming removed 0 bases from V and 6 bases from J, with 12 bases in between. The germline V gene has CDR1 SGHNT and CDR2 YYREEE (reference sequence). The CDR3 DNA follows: TGTGCCAGCAGCTTGGCTTCCAACGCGGCTGAAGCTTTCTTT. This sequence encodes CASSLASNAAEAFF.

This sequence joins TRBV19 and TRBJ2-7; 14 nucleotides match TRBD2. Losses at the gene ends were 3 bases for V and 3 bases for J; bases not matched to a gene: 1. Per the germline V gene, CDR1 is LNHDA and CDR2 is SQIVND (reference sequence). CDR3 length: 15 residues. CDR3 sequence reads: CASSIGTSGGYEQYF. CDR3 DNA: TGTGCCAGTAGTATTGGGACTAGCGGGGGCTACGAGCAGTACTTC.

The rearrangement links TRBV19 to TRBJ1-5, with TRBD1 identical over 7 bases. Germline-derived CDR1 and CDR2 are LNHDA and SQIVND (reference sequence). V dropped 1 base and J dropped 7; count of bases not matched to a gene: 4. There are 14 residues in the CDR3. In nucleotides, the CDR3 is TGTGCCAGTAGTATAGGACAGGGAGGACAGCCCCAGCATTTT. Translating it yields CASSIGQGGQPQHF.

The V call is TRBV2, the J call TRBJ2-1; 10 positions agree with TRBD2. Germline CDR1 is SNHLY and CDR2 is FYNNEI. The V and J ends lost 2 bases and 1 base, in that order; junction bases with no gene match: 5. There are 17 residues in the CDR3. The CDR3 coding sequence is TGTGCCAGCAGTGAAACCCCTAGCGGGAGTTCCTACAATGAGCAGTTCTTC. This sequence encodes CASSETPSGSSYNEQFF.

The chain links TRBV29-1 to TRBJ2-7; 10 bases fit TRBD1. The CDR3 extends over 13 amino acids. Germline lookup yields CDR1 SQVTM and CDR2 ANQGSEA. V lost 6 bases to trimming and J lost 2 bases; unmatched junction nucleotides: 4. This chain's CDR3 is CSVAGQGAYEQYF. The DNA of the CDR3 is TGCAGCGTAGCAGGACAGGGGGCCTACGAGCAGTACTTC.

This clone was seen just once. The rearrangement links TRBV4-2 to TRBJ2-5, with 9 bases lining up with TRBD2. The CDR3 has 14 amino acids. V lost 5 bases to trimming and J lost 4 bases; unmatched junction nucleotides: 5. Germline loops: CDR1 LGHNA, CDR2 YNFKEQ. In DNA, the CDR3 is TGTGCCAGCAGCTTCTCAGCGGGGGGAGAGACCCAGTACTTC. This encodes CASSFSAGGETQYF.

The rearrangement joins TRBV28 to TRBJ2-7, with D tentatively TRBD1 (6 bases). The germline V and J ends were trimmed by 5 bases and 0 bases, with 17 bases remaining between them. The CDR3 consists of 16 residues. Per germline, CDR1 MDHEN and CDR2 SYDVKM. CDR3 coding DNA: TGTGCCAGCAGTCCCGCGGACAGCCAATCCTCCTACGAGCAGTACTTC. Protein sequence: CASSPADSQSSYEQYF. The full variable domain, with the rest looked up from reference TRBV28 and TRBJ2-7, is DVKVTQSSRYLVKRTGEKVFLECVQDMDHENMFWYRQDPGLGLRLIYFSYDVKMKEKGDIPEGYSVSREKKERFSLILESASTNQTSMYLCASSPADSQSSYEQYFGPGTRLTVT.

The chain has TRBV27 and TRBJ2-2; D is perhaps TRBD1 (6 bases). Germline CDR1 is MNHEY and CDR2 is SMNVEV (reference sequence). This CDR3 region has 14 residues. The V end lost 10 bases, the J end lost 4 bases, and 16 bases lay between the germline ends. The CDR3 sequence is CATVPGQATGELFF. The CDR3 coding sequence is TGTGCCACGGTCCCGGGACAAGCCACCGGGGAGCTGTTTTTT.

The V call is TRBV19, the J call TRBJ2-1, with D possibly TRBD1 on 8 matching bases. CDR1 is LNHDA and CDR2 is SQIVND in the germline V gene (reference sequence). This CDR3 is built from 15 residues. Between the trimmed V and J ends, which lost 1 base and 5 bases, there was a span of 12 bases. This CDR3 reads CASSIAQGGDNEQFF. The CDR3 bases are TGTGCCAGTAGTATAGCACAGGGGGGGGACAATGAGCAGTTCTTC.

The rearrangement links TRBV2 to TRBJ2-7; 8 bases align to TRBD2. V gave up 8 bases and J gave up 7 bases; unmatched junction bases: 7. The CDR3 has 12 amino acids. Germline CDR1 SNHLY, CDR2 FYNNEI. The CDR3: CASASRGGEQYF. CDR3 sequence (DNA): TGTGCCAGCGCCTCCCGGGGGGGGGAGCAGTACTTC.

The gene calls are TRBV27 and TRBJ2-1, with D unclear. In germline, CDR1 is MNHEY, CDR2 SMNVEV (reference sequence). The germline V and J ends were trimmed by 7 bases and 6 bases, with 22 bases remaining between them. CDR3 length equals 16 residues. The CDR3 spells CASKPDRGDPRNEQFF. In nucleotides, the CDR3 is TGTGCCAGCAAACCCGATCGAGGAGACCCGCGCAATGAGCAGTTCTTC.

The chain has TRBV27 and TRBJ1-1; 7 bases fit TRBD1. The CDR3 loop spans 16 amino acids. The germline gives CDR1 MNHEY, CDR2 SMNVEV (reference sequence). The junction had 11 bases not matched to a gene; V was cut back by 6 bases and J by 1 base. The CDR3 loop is CASSRSRGRENTEAFF. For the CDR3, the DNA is TGTGCCAGCAGCAGATCAAGGGGGCGCGAGAACACTGAAGCTTTCTTT.

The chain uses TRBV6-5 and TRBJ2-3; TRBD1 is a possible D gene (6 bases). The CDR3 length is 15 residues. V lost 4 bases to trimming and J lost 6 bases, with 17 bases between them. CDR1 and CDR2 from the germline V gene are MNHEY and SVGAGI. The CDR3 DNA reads TGTGCCAGCAGTTTAAACCCCCTTACAGGGGATACGCAGTATTTT. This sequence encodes CASSLNPLTGDTQYF.

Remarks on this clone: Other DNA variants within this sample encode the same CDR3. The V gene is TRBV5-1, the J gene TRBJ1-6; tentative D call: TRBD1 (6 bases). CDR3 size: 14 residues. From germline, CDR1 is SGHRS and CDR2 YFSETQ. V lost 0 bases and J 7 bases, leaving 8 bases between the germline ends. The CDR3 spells CASSLGTDNSPLHF. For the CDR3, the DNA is TGCGCCAGCAGCTTGGGGACAGACAATTCACCCCTCCACTTT.

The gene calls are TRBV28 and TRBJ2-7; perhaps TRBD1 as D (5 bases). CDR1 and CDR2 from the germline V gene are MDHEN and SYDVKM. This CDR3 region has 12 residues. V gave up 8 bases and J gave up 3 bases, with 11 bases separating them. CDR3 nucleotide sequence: TGTGCCAGCTGGGGCTCCCACTACGAGCAGTACTTC. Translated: CASWGSHYEQYF.

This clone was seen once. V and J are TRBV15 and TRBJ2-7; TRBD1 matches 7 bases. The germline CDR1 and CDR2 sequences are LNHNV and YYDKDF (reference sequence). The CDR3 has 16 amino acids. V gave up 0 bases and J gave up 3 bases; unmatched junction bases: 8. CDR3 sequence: CATSRDKGQVRYEQYF. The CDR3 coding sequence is TGTGCCACCAGCAGAGATAAAGGACAGGTCCGCTACGAGCAGTACTTC.

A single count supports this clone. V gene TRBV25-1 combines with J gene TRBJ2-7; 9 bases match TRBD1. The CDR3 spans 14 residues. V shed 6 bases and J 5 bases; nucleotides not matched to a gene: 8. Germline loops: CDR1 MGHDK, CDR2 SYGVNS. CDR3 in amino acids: CASSGDRGDNEQYF. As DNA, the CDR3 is TGTGCCAGCAGCGGCGACAGGGGGGATAACGAGCAGTACTTC.

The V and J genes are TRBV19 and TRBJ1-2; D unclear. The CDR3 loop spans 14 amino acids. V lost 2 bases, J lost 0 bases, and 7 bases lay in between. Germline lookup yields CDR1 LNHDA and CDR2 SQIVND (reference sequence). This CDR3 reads CASSIRQANYGYTF. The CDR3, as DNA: TGTGCCAGTAGTATACGACAAGCTAACTATGGCTACACCTTC.

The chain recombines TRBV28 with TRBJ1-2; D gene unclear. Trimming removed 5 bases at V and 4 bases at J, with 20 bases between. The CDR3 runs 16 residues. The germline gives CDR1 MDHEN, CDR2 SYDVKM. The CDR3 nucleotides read TGTGCCAGCAGTCCCCCAGGAGGTCTGAAGGGCTATGGCTACACCTTC. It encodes CASSPPGGLKGYGYTF.

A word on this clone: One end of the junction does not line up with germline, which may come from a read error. CDR3: CASSEAEGGDNVLTF. The CDR3 region has the DNA TGTGCCAGCAGTGAAGCGGAGGGAGGGGACAACGTCCTGACTTTC. The chain combines TRBV2 with TRBJ2-6; 7 nucleotides agree with TRBD2. The germline CDR1 and CDR2 sequences are SNHLY and FYNNEI. The CDR3 totals 15 residues.

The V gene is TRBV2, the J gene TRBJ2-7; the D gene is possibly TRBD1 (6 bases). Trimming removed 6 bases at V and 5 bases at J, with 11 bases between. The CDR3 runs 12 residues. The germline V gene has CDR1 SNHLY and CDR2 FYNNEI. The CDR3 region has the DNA TGTGCCAGCAGCTCGACAGGTGACGAGCAGTACTTC. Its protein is CASSSTGDEQYF.

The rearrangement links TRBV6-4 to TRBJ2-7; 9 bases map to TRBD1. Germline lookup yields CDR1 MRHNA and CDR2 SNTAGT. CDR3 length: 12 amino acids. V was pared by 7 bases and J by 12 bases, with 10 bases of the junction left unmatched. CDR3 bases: TGTGCCAGCATTAGCTTCGGGACAGGGCCGTACTTC. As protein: CASISFGTGPYF.

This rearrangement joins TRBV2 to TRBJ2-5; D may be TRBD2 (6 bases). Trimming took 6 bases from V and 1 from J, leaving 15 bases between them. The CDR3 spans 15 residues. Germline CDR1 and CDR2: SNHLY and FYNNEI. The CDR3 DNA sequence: TGTGCCAGCAGAGCGGGCGGGATAATCCAAGAGACCCAGTACTTC. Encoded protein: CASRAGGIIQETQYF.

The CDR3 is CASSIGQQETQYF. CDR3 in DNA: TGTGCCAGCAGTATAGGACAGCAAGAGACCCAGTACTTC. The V call is TRBV6-5, the J call TRBJ2-5; D is possibly TRBD1 (6 bases). Germline values: CDR1 MNHEY, CDR2 SVGAGI. Trimming shortened V by 5 bases and J by 2 bases, and 9 bases separated the two germline ends. The CDR3 contains 13 residues.

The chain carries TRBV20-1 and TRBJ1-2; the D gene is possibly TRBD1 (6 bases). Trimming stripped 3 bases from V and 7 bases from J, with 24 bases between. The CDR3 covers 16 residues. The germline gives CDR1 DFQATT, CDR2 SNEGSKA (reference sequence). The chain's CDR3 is CSASRLSGVPARGYTF. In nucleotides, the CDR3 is TGCAGTGCTAGTCGACTTTCAGGGGTTCCAGCCCGTGGCTACACCTTC.

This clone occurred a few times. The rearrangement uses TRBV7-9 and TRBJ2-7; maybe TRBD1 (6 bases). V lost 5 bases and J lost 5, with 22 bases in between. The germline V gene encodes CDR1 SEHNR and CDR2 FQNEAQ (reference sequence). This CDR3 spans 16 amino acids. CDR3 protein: CASSAALGTSLHEQYF. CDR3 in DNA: TGTGCCAGCAGCGCCGCCCTGGGGACATCTTTGCACGAGCAGTACTTC. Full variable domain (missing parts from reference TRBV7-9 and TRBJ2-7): DTGVSQNPRHKITKRGQNVTFRCDPISEHNRLYWYRQTLGQGPEFLTYFQNEAQLEKSRLLSDRFSAERPKGSFSTLEIQRTEQGDSAMYLCASSAALGTSLHEQYFGPGTRLTVT.

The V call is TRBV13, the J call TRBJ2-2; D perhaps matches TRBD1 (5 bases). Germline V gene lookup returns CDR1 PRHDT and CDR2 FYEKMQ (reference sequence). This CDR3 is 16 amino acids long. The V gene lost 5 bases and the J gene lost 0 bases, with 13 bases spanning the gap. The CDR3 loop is CASSRRELSNTGELFF. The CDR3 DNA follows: TGTGCCAGCAGCCGCAGGGAACTGTCGAACACCGGGGAGCTGTTTTTT.